A selection of T cell receptor beta chains follows, all from one sample in a study of blood T cell repertoires in COVID-19. Generated by immunoSEQ multiplex PCR, the TCRdb table keeps only in-frame clones and is missing some. Among roughly 70,000 clones, 80% were seen once, and the ten largest hold over 7.5%. What was sequenced was peripheral blood. These receptor sequences come from a human donor in a cohort sampled during active COVID-19. Both conserved end residues are part of each CDR3. D genes are given only for firm matches. Some rows mark clone size as missing; the rest say once, few, many or name a class of expanded clone.

TGTGCCAGCAGCTTAGGAGCGGGAGGGTACGAGCAGTACTTC | CASSLGAGGYEQYF | TRBV7-2 | TRBD2 | TRBJ2-7 | .
TGTGCCACCAGTGATGGCAATGGAAACACCATATATTTT | CATSDGNGNTIYF | TRBV24-1 | . | TRBJ1-3 | .
TGTGCCTGGAGTGTTAGGGACAGGGGGATTTACGAGCAGTACTTC | CAWSVRDRGIYEQYF | TRBV30 | TRBD1 | TRBJ2-7 | .
TGTGCCAGCAGCCGTGGCGGCGCTAACTATGGCTACACCTTC | CASSRGGANYGYTF | TRBV5-8 | . | TRBJ1-2 | .
TGTGCCAGCACTTCGAGGGGAGGGACCCAAGAGACCCAGTACTTC | CASTSRGGTQETQYF | TRBV3-1/TRBV3-2 | TRBD2 | TRBJ2-5 | .
TGTGCCAGCAGCTTATCGGCGGGACTAGCGAATGAGCAGTTCTTC | CASSLSAGLANEQFF | TRBV7-3 | TRBD2 | TRBJ2-1 | .
TGTGCCAGTAGTCCGCGGGAGGCGAACACTGAAGCTTTCTTT | CASSPREANTEAFF | TRBV19 | . | TRBJ1-1 | few
TGTGCCAGCAGTACGCCGGGACTAGCGGGAGTTGAGCAGTTCTTC | CASSTPGLAGVEQFF | TRBV28 | TRBD2 | TRBJ2-1 | .
TGTGCCAGCAGTTTAAGCATCGAGCCCCAGCATTTT | CASSLSIEPQHF | TRBV28 | . | TRBJ1-5 | .
TGCGCCAGCAGCCAAGGGACCGGGACTAGCGGGGCCTACGAGCAGTACTTC | CASSQGTGTSGAYEQYF | TRBV4-3 | TRBD2 | TRBJ2-7 | .
TGTGCCAGCAGCTTAGGCGATATACAGGGGGTCGACGAGCAGTACTTC | CASSLGDIQGVDEQYF | TRBV7-2 | TRBD1 | TRBJ2-7 | .